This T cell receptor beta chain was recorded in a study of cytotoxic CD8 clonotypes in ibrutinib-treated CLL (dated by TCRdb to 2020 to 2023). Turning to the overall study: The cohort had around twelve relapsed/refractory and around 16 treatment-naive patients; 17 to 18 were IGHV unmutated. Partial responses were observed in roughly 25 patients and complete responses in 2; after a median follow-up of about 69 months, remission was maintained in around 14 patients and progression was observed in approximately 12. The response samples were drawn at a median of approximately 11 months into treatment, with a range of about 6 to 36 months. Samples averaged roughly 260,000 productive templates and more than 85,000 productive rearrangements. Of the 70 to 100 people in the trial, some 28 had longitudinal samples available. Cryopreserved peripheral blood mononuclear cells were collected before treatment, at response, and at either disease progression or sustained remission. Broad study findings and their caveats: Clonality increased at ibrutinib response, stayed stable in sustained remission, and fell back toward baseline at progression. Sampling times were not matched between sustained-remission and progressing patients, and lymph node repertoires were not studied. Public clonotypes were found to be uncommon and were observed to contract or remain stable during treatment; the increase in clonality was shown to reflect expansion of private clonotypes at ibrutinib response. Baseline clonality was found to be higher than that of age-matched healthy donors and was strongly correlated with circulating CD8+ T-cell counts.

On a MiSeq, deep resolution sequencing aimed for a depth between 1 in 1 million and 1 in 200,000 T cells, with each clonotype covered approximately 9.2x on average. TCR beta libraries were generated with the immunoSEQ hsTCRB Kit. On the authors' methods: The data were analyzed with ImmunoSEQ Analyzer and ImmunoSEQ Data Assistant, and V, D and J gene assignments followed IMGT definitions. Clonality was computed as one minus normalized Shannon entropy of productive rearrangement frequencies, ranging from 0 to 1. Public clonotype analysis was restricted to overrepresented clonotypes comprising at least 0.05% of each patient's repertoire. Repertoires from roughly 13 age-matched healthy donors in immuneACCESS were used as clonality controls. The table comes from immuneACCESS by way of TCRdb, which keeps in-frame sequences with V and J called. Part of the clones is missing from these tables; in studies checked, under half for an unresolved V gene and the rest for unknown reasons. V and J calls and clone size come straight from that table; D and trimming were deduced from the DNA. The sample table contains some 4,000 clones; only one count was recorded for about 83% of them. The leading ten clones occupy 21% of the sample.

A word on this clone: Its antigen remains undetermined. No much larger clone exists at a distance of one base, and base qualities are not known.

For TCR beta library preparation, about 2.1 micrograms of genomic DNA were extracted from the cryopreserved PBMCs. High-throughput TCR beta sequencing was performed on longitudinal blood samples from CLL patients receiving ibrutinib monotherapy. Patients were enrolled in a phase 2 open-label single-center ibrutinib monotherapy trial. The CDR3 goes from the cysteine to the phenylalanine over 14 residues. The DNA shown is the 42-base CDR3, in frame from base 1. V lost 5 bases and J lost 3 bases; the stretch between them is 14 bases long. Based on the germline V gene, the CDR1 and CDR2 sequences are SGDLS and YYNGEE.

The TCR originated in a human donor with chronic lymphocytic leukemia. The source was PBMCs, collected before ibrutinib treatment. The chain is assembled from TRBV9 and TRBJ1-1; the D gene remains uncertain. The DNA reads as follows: TGTGCCAGCAGTAGGCTCGGGGAGGACACTGAAGCTTTCTTT. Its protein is CASSRLGEDTEAFF.